A single sample is the source of the 12 T cell receptor beta chains below, sequenced in a study of blood T cell repertoires in COVID-19. The table came from immunoSEQ multiplex PCR; TCRdb's copy has only in-frame clones and leaves some out. The sample has approximately 300,000 clones, approximately 88% seen once. The sequencing input was PBMCs or T cells enriched from blood (not recorded which). These receptors were collected from a man in his sixties who had recovered from COVID-19.

This chain links TRBV12-5 with TRBJ2-5, with TRBD1 as a possible D gene (6 bases). Trimming pared 0 bases from V and 2 bases from J, leaving 19 bases between. The CDR3 length is 18 residues. The germline gives CDR1 LGHNT, CDR2 FRNRAP. The CDR3 DNA reads TGTGCTAGTGGTTTGGTGGTCGGGACAAGGGCGCTTCAAGAGACCCAGTACTTC. Translating gives CASGLVVGTRALQETQYF.

V is TRBV19 and J is TRBJ1-5; the match to TRBD1 covers 8 bases. The CDR3 is made up of 15 amino acids. J was trimmed by 3 bases and V by 6 bases; bases with no gene match: 7. CDR1 is LNHDA, CDR2 SQIVND, per germline (reference sequence). In DNA form, the CDR3 reads TGTGCCAGTAGCCGGGACAGGAGCCCCAATCAGCCCCAGCATTTT. It codes for CASSRDRSPNQPQHF.

The V call is TRBV7-2, the J call TRBJ1-2, with 11 bases that match TRBD1. The CDR3 is 15 amino acids. Germline CDR1 and CDR2: SGHTA and FQGNSA. After removal of 1 base from V and 3 bases from J, the junction contained 1 base not matched to a gene. In nucleotides, the CDR3 is TGTGCCAGCAGCTTAGGGACAGGGGGCTACTATGGCTACACCTTC. It encodes CASSLGTGGYYGYTF.

The chain combines TRBV4-3 with TRBJ1-5; D is uncertain. Trimming stripped 0 bases from V and 3 bases from J, with 12 bases between. Germline CDR1 reads LGHNA; CDR2 reads YSLEER. The CDR3 has 16 residues. The CDR3 here is CASSQELGGYNQPQHF. For the CDR3, the DNA is TGCGCCAGCAGCCAAGAGCTCGGAGGGTACAATCAGCCCCAGCATTTT.

The chain has TRBV19 and TRBJ1-1; TRBD1 aligns across 7 bases. The CDR3 covers 13 residues. V trimming: 1 base; J trimming: 10 bases; junction bases outside the gene matches: 6. The germline gives CDR1 LNHDA, CDR2 SQIVND (reference sequence). The CDR3: CASSIGDRVGAFF. The CDR3 nucleotides are TGTGCCAGTAGTATAGGTGACAGGGTGGGAGCTTTCTTT. Full variable domain (remainder filled in from reference TRBV19 and TRBJ1-1): DGGITQSPKYLFRKEGQNVTLSCEQNLNHDAMYWYRQDPGQGLRLIYYSQIVNDFQKGDIAEGYSVSREKKESFPLTVTSAQKNPTAFYLCASSIGDRVGAFFGQGTRLTVV.

The J gene is TRBJ2-1, the V gene TRBV9, with D maybe TRBD2 (6 bases). CDR1 SGDLS and CDR2 YYNGEE come from the germline V gene. The V and J ends lost 4 bases and 7 bases respectively, with 15 bases between them. The length of the CDR3 is 14 residues. For the CDR3, the DNA is TGTGCCAGCAGCCCACGACGGAGGGGTAATGAGCAGTTCTTC. Protein: CASSPRRRGNEQFF.

The V gene is TRBV7-9, the J gene TRBJ2-1; possible D gene TRBD2, 6 bases. V lost 2 bases and J 9 bases, leaving 14 bases between the germline ends. Looked up from germline, CDR1 is SEHNR and CDR2 is FQNEAQ (reference sequence). There are 14 residues in the CDR3. The CDR3 sequence: CASSLTGVMGEQFF. Here the CDR3 DNA reads TGTGCCAGCAGCTTAACGGGGGTGATGGGTGAGCAGTTCTTC.

The chain uses TRBV28 and TRBJ2-5, with a possible D match to TRBD1 (6 bases). Germline V gene data show CDR1 as MDHEN and CDR2 as SYDVKM. The CDR3 sequence is 15 residues long. Between the trimmed V and J ends, which lost 8 bases and 4 bases, there was a span of 20 bases. CDR3 loop: CASPPAMGAIETQYF. CDR3 nucleotide sequence: TGTGCCAGCCCCCCGGCGATGGGGGCGATAGAGACCCAGTACTTC.

This chain joins TRBV7-3 and TRBJ1-1; 7 bases agree with TRBD1. V trimming: 5 bases; J trimming: 2 bases; junction bases outside the gene matches: 5. In germline, CDR1 is SGHTA, CDR2 FQGTGA. The CDR3 is 14 amino acids. In nucleotides, the CDR3 is TGTGCCAGCAGCAAAGGACAGGCAAACACTGAAGCTTTCTTT. Encoded protein: CASSKGQANTEAFF.

V usage is TRBV24-1 and J usage is TRBJ2-2, with 8 bases matching TRBD2. CDR1 and CDR2 from the germline V gene are KGHDR and SFDVKD. Losses at the gene ends were 3 bases for V and 6 bases for J; bases not matched to a gene: 8. The CDR3 covers 16 residues. The CDR3 protein is CATSDPAGARAGELFF. CDR3 bases: TGTGCCACCAGTGATCCAGCGGGAGCAAGGGCCGGGGAGCTGTTTTTT.

The rearrangement uses TRBV28 and TRBJ1-2; 9 nucleotides agree with TRBD1. The CDR3 runs 13 residues. Germline trimming cut 4 bases from V and 7 bases from J; bases unmatched to any gene: 4. Per the germline V gene, CDR1 is MDHEN and CDR2 is SYDVKM. CDR3 sequence reads: CASSYPQGAGYTF. CDR3 nucleotide sequence: TGTGCCAGCAGTTACCCACAGGGGGCTGGCTACACCTTC.

The rearrangement uses TRBV6-1 and TRBJ1-2, with TRBD1 matching over 7 bases. CDR3 length: 16 residues. Trimming removed 3 bases from V and 4 bases from J; junction bases left unmatched: 11. CDR1 MNHNS and CDR2 SASEGT come from the germline V gene. The CDR3, as DNA: TGTGCCAGCAGTGACCGACGGACAGGAAAAATCTATGGCTACACCTTC. Translating it yields CASSDRRTGKIYGYTF.